The sequence of this TCR beta chain was determined in a study of CD8 T cells in Susac syndrome. Random hexamers were used to reverse transcribe the RNA input (0.5 to 1 ug). TCRdb redid the calling of the immunoSEQ multiplex PCR reads with MiXCR, one entry per CDR3 protein. The data contain 100,000 or so distinct CDR3 sequences, 85% to 95% of them seen just once; the ten biggest clones take up 0.12%. The sequence was obtained from a human donor in good health. The sequenced sample consisted of CD8+ T cells from PBMCs.

The CDR3 sequence: CASSLAGGLNEQFF. CDR3 DNA sequence: TGTGCCAGCAGCTTAGCGGGGGGGCTCAATGAGCAGTTCTTC. The chain is built from TRBV7-6 and TRBJ2-1; D is possibly TRBD2 (7 bases). Germline assignment: CDR1 SGHVS and CDR2 FNYEAQ. This CDR3 spans 14 amino acids. Trimming shortened V by 0 bases and J by 6 bases, and 9 bases separated the two germline ends.